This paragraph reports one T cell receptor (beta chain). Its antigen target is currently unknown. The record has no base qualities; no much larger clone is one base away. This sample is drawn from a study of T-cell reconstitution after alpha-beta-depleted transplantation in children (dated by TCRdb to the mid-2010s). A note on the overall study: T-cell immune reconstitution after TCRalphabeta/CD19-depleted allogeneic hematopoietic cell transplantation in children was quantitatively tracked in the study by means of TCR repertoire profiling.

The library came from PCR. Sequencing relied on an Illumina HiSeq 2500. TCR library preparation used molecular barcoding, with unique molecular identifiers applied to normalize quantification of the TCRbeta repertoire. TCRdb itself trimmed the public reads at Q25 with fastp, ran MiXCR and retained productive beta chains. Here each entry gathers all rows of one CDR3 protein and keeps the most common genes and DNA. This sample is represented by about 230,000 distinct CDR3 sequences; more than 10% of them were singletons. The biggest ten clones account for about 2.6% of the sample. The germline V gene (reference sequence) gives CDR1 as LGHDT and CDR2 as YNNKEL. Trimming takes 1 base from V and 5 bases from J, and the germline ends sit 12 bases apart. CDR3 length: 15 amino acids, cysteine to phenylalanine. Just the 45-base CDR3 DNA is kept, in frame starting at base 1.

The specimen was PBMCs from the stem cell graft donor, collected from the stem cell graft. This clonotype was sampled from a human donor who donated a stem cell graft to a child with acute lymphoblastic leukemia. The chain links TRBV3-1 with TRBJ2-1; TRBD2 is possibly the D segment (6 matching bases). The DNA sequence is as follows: TGTGCCAGCAGCCAAGCCCCGGGAGACCACAATGAGCAGTTCTTC. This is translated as CASSQAPGDHNEQFF.